The TCR beta chain under discussion was sequenced for a study of shared clonotypes between healthy human individuals. The count of this clone is one. Measured with immunoSEQ multiplex PCR; TCRdb has only the in-frame clones, and not every one. In the table there are millions of clones, roughly nine tenths of which are singletons. The germline gives CDR1 SGDLS, CDR2 YYNGEE. V dropped 3 bases and J dropped 0 bases, with 4 bases sitting between them. The CDR3 is 14 residues long. This sequence was found in a man aged 18 to 30 in good health. The chain couples TRBV9 to TRBJ2-6; D is uncertain. The sequenced sample was naive CD4+ T cells sorted from blood. Stated subset: CD45RA+ positively selected. CDR3 coding DNA: TGTGCCAGCAGCGCCCACTCTGGGGCCAACGTCCTGACTTTC. It yields the protein CASSAHSGANVLTF.